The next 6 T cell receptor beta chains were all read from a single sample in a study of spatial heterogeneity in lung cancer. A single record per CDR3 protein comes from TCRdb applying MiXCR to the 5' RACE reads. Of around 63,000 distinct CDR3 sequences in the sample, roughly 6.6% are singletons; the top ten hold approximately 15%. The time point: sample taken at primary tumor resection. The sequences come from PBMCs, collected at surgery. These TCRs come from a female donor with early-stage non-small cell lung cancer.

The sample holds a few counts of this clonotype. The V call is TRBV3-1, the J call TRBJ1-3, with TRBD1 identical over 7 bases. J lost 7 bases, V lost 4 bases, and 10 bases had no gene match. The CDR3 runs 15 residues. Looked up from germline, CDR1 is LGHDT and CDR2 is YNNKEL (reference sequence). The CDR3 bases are TGTGCCAGCAGCCGACCCGAGGAGGGGGCTAACACCATATATTTT. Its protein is CASSRPEEGANTIYF.

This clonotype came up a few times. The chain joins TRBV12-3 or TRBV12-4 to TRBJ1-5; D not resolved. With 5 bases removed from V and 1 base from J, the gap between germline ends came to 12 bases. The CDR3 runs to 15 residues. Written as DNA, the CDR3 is TGTGCCAGCAGTGGTACCGGGGTGAGCAATCAGCCCCAGCATTTT. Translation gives CASSGTGVSNQPQHF.

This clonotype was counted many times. In nucleotides, the CDR3 is TGTGCCAGCATTCTTAACCCGTACAGGGTAGGGAGCAATCAGCCCCAGCATTTT. It specifies CASILNPYRVGSNQPQHF. The V call is TRBV12-3 or TRBV12-4, the J call TRBJ1-5; D is possibly TRBD1 (6 bases). V was pared by 7 bases and J by 1 base, with 23 bases between. CDR3 length: 18 residues.

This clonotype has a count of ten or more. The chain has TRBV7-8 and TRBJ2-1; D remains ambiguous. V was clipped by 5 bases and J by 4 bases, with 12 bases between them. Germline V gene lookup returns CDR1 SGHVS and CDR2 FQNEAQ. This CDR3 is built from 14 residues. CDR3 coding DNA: TGTGCCAGCAGCCAACTGACACTTTACAATGAGCAGTTCTTC. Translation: CASSQLTLYNEQFF.

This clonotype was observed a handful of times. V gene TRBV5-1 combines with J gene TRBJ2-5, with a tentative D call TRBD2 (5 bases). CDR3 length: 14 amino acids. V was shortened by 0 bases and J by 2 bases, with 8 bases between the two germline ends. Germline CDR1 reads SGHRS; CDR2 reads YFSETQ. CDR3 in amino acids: CASSLVGLQETQYF. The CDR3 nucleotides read TGCGCCAGCAGCTTGGTAGGACTTCAAGAGACCCAGTACTTC.

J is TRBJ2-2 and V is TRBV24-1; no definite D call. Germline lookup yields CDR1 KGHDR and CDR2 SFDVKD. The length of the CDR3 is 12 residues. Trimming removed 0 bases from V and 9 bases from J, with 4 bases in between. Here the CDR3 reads CATSDLTRELFF. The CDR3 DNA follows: TGTGCCACCAGTGATTTGACCCGGGAGCTGTTTTTT.